The rows below give T cell receptor beta chains drawn from one sample of a study of T cell repertoires in cytomegalovirus infection. These TCRs' antigens remain unknown. TCRdb re-derived calls from the reads in MiXCR, one entry per CDR3 protein. The table includes approximately 50,000 distinct CDR3 sequences, about 18% detected once. The sample was CD8+ T cells from cultured PBMCs, taken from culture after CMV antigen stimulation. These receptors came from a human donor in good health (CMV status not recorded). Some clones in this sample may be carry-over from other donors' samples. Each CDR3 is given with its conserved first and last residue. The D gene is left open where the match is weak.

CAISEGTSGGVAYEQYF,TRBD2,TRBJ2-7,TRBV10-3,17
CASSLAFGGQETQYF,-,TRBJ2-5,TRBV7-2,15
CAINGGAGYGYTF,-,TRBJ1-2,TRBV10-3,13
CASSLTSGANNEQFF,TRBD2,TRBJ2-1,TRBV27,15
CSARDRQGGEQFF,TRBD1,TRBJ2-1,TRBV20-1,13
CASSPKTGISYNSPLHF,TRBD1,TRBJ1-6,TRBV4-3,17
CASSERQGANYGYTF,TRBD1,TRBJ1-2,TRBV2,15
CSAREVSGDNSPLHF,-,TRBJ1-6,TRBV20-1,15
CASSLSGGGEAFF,-,TRBJ1-1,TRBV28,13
CASGFIRYQETQYF,-,TRBJ2-5,TRBV12-5,14
CALWGGSATDTQYF,-,TRBJ2-3,TRBV10-3,14
CASSYGPGVQPQHF,-,TRBJ1-5,TRBV6-2/TRBV6-3,14
CASRLLPATASEQYF,-,TRBJ2-7,TRBV6-2/TRBV6-3,15
CASSLHGVRNTEAFF,-,TRBJ1-1,TRBV12-3/TRBV12-4,15
CASSPRTVQETQYF,-,TRBJ2-5,TRBV7-6,14
CASSYSLGGQETQYF,-,TRBJ2-5,TRBV6-2/TRBV6-3,15
CASSRTGAVYNEQFF,TRBD1,TRBJ2-1,TRBV7-2,15
CASSIIDKNTGELFF,-,TRBJ2-2,TRBV19,15
CSVEDRDRVHF,TRBD1,TRBJ2-7,TRBV29-1,11
CASSLLPSDYNEQFF,-,TRBJ2-1,TRBV27,15
CATAGTGEEKLFF,TRBD1,TRBJ1-4,TRBV15,13
CATSRDRSSGANVLTF,-,TRBJ2-6,TRBV15,16
CASSLRSSTPLNEQFF,-,TRBJ2-1,TRBV7-2,16
CASSPAFDRGNGEQYF,TRBD1,TRBJ2-7,TRBV4-1,16
CASSLGSWGQDEKLFF,-,TRBJ1-4,TRBV7-7,16
CATSRAAGAHEQYF,TRBD2,TRBJ2-7,TRBV15,14
CASKVSDRYQPQHF,TRBD1,TRBJ1-5,TRBV28,14
CASSIIGLYEQYF,-,TRBJ2-7,TRBV7-2,13
CASSPGPYNEQFF,-,TRBJ2-1,TRBV4-3,13
CASSSRGTYEQYF,-,TRBJ2-7,TRBV6-2/TRBV6-3,13
CASSPRDREYEQYF,TRBD1,TRBJ2-7,TRBV7-9,14
CASSQSTLDTQYF,-,TRBJ2-3,TRBV23-1,13
CATSREDYSNQPQHF,-,TRBJ1-5,TRBV6-2/TRBV6-3,15
CASSLVRTSANNEQFF,TRBD2,TRBJ2-1,TRBV7-6,16
CASSLGLAGGRAGELFF,TRBD2,TRBJ2-2,TRBV6-2/TRBV6-3,17
CASSANGARWEQYF,-,TRBJ2-7,TRBV12-3/TRBV12-4,14
CASSLRANTEAFF,-,TRBJ1-1,TRBV7-2,13
CAISESSRDRVDEQFF,TRBD1,TRBJ2-1,TRBV10-3,16
CASSMGVYETQYF,-,TRBJ2-5,TRBV19,13
CASSLTGRTYEEYF,-,TRBJ2-7,TRBV7-2,14
CASSLGAGNIQYF,-,TRBJ2-4,TRBV5-6,13
CASSLELGGANVLTF,-,TRBJ2-6,TRBV5-1,15
CASSLEGISKNIQYF,-,TRBJ2-4,TRBV7-8,15
CSARDRDSSYEQYF,-,TRBJ2-7,TRBV20-1,14
CASSLGGFNSYEQYF,-,TRBJ2-7,TRBV7-9,15